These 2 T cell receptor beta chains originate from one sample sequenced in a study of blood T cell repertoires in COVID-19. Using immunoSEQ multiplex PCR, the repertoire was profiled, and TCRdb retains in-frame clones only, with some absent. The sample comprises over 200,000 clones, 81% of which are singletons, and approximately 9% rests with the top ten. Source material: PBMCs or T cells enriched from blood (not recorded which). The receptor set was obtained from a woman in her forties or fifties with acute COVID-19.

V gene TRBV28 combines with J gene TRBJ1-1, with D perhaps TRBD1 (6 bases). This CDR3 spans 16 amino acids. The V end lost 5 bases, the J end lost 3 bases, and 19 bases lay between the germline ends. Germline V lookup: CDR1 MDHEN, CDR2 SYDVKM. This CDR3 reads CASSPRGLGADTEAFF. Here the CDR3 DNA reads TGTGCCAGCAGTCCTCGGGGTTTGGGGGCTGACACTGAAGCTTTCTTT.

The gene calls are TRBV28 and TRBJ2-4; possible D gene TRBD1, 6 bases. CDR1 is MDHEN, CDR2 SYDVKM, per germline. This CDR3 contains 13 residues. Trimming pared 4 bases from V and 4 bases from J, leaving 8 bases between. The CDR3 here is CASSSGEKNIQYF. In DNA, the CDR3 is TGTGCCAGCAGTTCAGGGGAAAAAAACATTCAGTACTTC.